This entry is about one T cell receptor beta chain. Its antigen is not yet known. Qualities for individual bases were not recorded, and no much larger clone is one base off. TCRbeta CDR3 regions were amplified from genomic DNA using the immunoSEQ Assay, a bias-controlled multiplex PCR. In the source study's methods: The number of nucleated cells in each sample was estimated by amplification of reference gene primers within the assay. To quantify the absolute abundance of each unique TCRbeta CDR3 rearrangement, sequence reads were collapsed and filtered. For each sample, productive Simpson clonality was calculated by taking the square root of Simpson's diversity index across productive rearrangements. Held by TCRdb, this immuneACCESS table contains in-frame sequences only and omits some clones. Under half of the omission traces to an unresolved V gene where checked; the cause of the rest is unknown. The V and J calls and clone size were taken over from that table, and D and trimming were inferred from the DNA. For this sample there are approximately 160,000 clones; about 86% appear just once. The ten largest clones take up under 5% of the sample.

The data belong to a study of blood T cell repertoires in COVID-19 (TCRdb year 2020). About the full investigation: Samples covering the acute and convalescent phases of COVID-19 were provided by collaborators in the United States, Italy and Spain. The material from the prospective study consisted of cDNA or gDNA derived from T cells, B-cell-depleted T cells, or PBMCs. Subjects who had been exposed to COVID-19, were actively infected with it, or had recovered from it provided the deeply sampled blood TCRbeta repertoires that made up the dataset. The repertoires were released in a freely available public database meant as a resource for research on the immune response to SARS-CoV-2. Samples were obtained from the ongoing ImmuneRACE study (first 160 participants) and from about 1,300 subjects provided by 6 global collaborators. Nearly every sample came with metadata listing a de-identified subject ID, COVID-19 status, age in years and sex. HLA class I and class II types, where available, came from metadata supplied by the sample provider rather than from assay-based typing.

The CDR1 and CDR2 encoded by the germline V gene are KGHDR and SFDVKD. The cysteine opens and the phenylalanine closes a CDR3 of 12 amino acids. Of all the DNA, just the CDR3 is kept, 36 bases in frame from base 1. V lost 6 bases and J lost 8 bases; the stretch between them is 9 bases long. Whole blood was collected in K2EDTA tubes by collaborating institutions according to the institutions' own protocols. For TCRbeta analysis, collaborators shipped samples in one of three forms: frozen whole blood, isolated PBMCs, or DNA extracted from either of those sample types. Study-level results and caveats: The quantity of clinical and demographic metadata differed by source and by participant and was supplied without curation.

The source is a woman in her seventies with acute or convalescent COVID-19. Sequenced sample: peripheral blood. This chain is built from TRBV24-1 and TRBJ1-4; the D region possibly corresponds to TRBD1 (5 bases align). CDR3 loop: CATSRGVEKLFF. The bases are TGTGCCACCAGTAGGGGCGTAGAAAAACTGTTTTTT.